A selection of T cell receptor beta chains follows, all from one sample in a study of shared clonotypes between healthy human individuals. The assay was immunoSEQ multiplex PCR, and TCRdb's table has in-frame clones only and misses some. The data contain over a million clones, roughly 96% of them singletons. Sequences were obtained from naive CD4+ T cells sorted from blood. The origin of the receptors is a man aged 25-45 years in good health. CDR3s include the opening cysteine and the closing phenylalanine or tryptophan. The D gene is left open where the match is weak. Only part of the rows carry a size: once, few, many, or a class if the clone is expanded.

D: NA; length: 13; J: TRBJ1-1; size: NA; V: TRBV9; CDR3: CASSARDGTEAFF; DNA: TGTGCCAGCAGCGCCCGGGACGGCACTGAAGCTTTCTTT
D: TRBD1; length: 16; J: TRBJ2-1; size: once; V: TRBV4-1; CDR3: CASRLLGGRTGGEQFF; DNA: TGCGCCAGCCGCCTACTGGGGGGGAGGACAGGGGGTGAGCAGTTCTTC
D: TRBD1; length: 17; J: TRBJ1-5; size: NA; V: TRBV2; CDR3: CASSVGIGTGGDQPQHF; DNA: TGTGCCAGCAGTGTTGGAATAGGGACAGGGGGGGATCAGCCCCAGCATTTT
D: TRBD1; length: 15; J: TRBJ2-2; size: NA; V: TRBV5-1; CDR3: CASSRDRGAGGELFF; DNA: TGCGCCAGCAGTCGGGACAGGGGGGCTGGCGGGGAGCTGTTTTTT
D: NA; length: 13; J: TRBJ1-1; size: NA; V: TRBV18; CDR3: CASSGADDTEAFF; DNA: TGTGCCAGCTCAGGGGCGGATGACACTGAAGCTTTCTTT
D: TRBD2; length: 17; J: TRBJ2-3; size: NA; V: TRBV15; CDR3: CATSRGKRAGGTDTQYF; DNA: TGTGCCACCAGCAGAGGAAAAAGAGCGGGAGGCACAGATACGCAGTATTTT
D: TRBD1; length: 12; J: TRBJ1-2; size: NA; V: TRBV6-5; CDR3: CATSDRIYGYTF; DNA: TGTGCCACCTCGGACAGGATCTATGGCTACACCTTC
D: TRBD1; length: 18; J: TRBJ2-3; size: NA; V: TRBV19; CDR3: CATRKTGGLVSHTDTQYF; DNA: TGTGCCACCCGAAAGACAGGGGGCTTAGTTTCCCACACAGATACGCAGTATTTT
D: NA; length: 15; J: TRBJ2-5; size: NA; V: TRBV14; CDR3: CASSQRGGFQETQYF; DNA: TGTGCCAGCAGCCAGAGGGGGGGGTTTCAAGAGACCCAGTACTTC
D: TRBD2; length: 17; J: TRBJ2-1; size: NA; V: TRBV11-3; CDR3: CASSFGRGLATNNEQFF; DNA: TGTGCCAGCAGCTTCGGGAGAGGACTAGCGACTAACAATGAGCAGTTCTTC
D: NA; length: 15; J: TRBJ1-2; size: NA; V: TRBV28; CDR3: CASSPTTMRGYGYTF; DNA: TGTGCCAGCAGTCCAACAACAATGAGAGGCTATGGCTACACCTTC
D: NA; length: 17; J: TRBJ1-5; size: NA; V: TRBV11-2; CDR3: CASSSSAEWDSNQPQHF; DNA: TGTGCCAGCAGTAGTTCGGCGGAGTGGGATAGCAATCAGCCCCAGCATTTT
D: TRBD2; length: 16; J: TRBJ2-7; size: once; V: TRBV28; CDR3: CASYPQASGFSYEQYF; DNA: TGTGCCTCGTATCCTCAGGCTAGCGGGTTCTCCTACGAGCAGTACTTC
D: NA; length: 11; J: TRBJ1-1; size: once; V: TRBV19; CDR3: CASSISSEAFF; DNA: TGTGCCAGTAGTATCAGTTCTGAAGCTTTCTTT
D: NA; length: 14; J: TRBJ2-7; size: NA; V: TRBV28; CDR3: CASSSEGPRYEQYF; DNA: TGTGCCAGCTCGTCCGAAGGGCCCCGCTACGAGCAGTACTTC
D: NA; length: 15; J: TRBJ2-2; size: NA; V: TRBV28; CDR3: CASSLGGQNTGELFF; DNA: TGTGCCAGCAGTTTAGGGGGCCAGAACACCGGGGAGCTGTTTTTT
D: NA; length: 14; J: TRBJ2-6; size: NA; V: TRBV5-6; CDR3: CASSSRAGANVLTF; DNA: TGTGCCAGCAGCTCCCGCGCTGGGGCCAACGTCCTGACTTTC
D: NA; length: 14; J: TRBJ2-1; size: NA; V: TRBV7-9; CDR3: CASITDWSYNEQFF; DNA: TGTGCCAGCATCACCGATTGGTCCTACAATGAGCAGTTCTTC
D: NA; length: 13; J: TRBJ1-4; size: once; V: TRBV28; CDR3: CASWGVWTEKLFF; DNA: TGTGCCAGTTGGGGGGTTTGGACTGAAAAACTGTTTTTT
D: NA; length: 13; J: TRBJ1-1; size: NA; V: TRBV29-1; CDR3: CSVAPGGWTEAFF; DNA: TGCAGCGTTGCACCGGGGGGCTGGACTGAAGCTTTCTTT